This T cell receptor (beta chain) was identified in a study of spatial heterogeneity in lung cancer. Sample time point: sample taken at primary tumor resection. TCRdb itself ran the 5' RACE reads through MiXCR, one entry per CDR3 protein. The sample has some 16,000 distinct CDR3 sequences, 3% to 4.5% seen once; the top ten hold approximately 9.9%. This clonotype was detected ten times or more. This beta chain represents an off-target read in a library built for alpha chains; its size is of limited meaning. The CDR3 consists of 14 residues. Trimming cost V 3 bases and J 1 base, with 9 bases left between them.

The source material was normal lung tissue next to the tumor, sampled at surgery. V gene TRBV12-3 or TRBV12-4 combines with J gene TRBJ1-1; no clear D gene. This TCR was sampled from a male donor with early-stage non-small cell lung cancer. DNA for the CDR3: TGTGCCAGCAGTTTCTCAGCGGAGAACACTGAAGCTTTCTTT. This gives the protein CASSFSAENTEAFF.